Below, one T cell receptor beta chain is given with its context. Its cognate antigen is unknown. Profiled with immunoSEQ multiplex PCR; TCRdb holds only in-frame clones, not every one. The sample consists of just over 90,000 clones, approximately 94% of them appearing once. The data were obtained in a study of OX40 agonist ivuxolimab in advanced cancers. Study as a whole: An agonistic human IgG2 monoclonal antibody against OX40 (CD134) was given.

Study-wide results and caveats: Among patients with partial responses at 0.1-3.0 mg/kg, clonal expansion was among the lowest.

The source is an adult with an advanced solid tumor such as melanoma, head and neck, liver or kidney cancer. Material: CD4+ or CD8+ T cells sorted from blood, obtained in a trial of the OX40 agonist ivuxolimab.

Written as DNA, the CDR3 is TGTGCCAGCAGCTTATCCCCCCCTCAGCCCCAGCATTTT. Protein product: CASSLSPPQPQHF. The chain has TRBV7-8 and TRBJ1-5; D unclear. Germline CDR1 SGHVS, CDR2 FQNEAQ. The CDR3 runs to 13 residues. The ends were cut back, 2 bases at V and 6 bases at J, with 8 bases in the middle.